Listed below are T cell receptor beta chains from one sample, sequenced in a study of blood T cell repertoires in COVID-19. Profiling relied on immunoSEQ multiplex PCR, and the TCRdb table lists in-frame clones only, not all of them. The data hold under 300,000 clones, with roughly 90% observed a single time. Material for sequencing was peripheral blood. These receptors came from a woman aged 40 to 49 who had recovered from COVID-19. Each CDR3 is given with its conserved first and last residue. The D gene is left open where the match is weak. For some rows the clone size is stated as once, few or many, or as a class when expanded; others skip it.

j_call d_call clone_size cdr3_length v_call cdr3_nt cdr3_aa
TRBJ2-3 TRBD2 . 19 TRBV7-2 TGTGCCAGCAGCCTTGAATGGCTAGCGGGAGCCCCTAGCACAGATACGCAGTATTTT CASSLEWLAGAPSTDTQYF
TRBJ2-3 TRBD1 . 11 TRBV10-3 TGTGCCACCGCCGGGACAGCTACGCAGTATTTT CATAGTATQYF
TRBJ2-1 TRBD2 once 15 TRBV11-2 TGTGCCAGCACTCCAGGGACTAGTCCTTACAATGAGCAGTTCTTC CASTPGTSPYNEQFF
TRBJ2-3 . . 15 TRBV21-1 TGTGCCAGCAGCAAAGTTGGAGGGAGCACAGATACGCAGTATTTT CASSKVGGSTDTQYF
TRBJ2-5 . . 15 TRBV7-9 TGTGCCAGCAGCTTGGAACAGGCCCCTCAAGAGACCCAGTACTTC CASSLEQAPQETQYF
TRBJ2-1 . . 12 TRBV27 TGTGCCAGCAGTTTATCGCAGCGGGAGCAGTTCTTC CASSLSQREQFF
TRBJ2-2 . . 13 TRBV12-3/TRBV12-4 TGTGCCAGCAGTTTTCAGGGGCCCGGGGAGCTGTTTTTT CASSFQGPGELFF
TRBJ1-2 TRBD1 . 14 TRBV7-2 TGTGCCAGCAGCTTAGCGCCGGGACAGGGGGCTCTCGCCTTC CASSLAPGQGALAF
TRBJ2-7 . . 13 TRBV6-2/TRBV6-3 TGTGCCAGCAGTTACCCGCAGGGGTACGAGCAGTACTTC CASSYPQGYEQYF
TRBJ2-2 TRBD1 . 16 TRBV9 TGTGCCAGCAGCGTCCGGGACAGGGTGACCACCGGGGAGCTGTTTTTT CASSVRDRVTTGELFF
TRBJ2-1 TRBD2 . 16 TRBV6-5 TGTGCCAGCAGTTACCCGGGTAGCGGGTCCCGGAGAGAGCAGTTCTTC CASSYPGSGSRREQFF
TRBJ1-6 . . 15 TRBV28 TGTGCCAGCAGTTTGGACAGCCCGAATAATTCACCCCTCCACTTT CASSLDSPNNSPLHF
TRBJ1-2 . few 14 TRBV9 TGTGCCAGCAGCGCGGAACAGGGAAGGGGTGGCTACACCTTC CASSAEQGRGGYTF
TRBJ2-1 . . 16 TRBV3-1/TRBV3-2 TGTGCCAGCAGCGGGCCCCAGCGGGCGAGCTACAATGAGCAGTTCTTC CASSGPQRASYNEQFF
TRBJ1-5 TRBD1 . 14 TRBV6-5 TGTGCCAGCAGTCGCGACAGGGTCTCTCAGCCCCAGCATTTT CASSRDRVSQPQHF
TRBJ2-7 TRBD1 . 15 TRBV18 TGTGCCAGCTCACTAACTGGACAGGGGTCCTACGAGCAGTACTTC CASSLTGQGSYEQYF
TRBJ2-2 . . 14 TRBV27 TGTGCCAGCAGTTTAGACAGGAACACCGGGGAGCTGTTTTTT CASSLDRNTGELFF
TRBJ1-3 . . 15 TRBV2 TGTGCCAGCAGGCCCGACAGTCTAACTGGAAACACCATATATTTT CASRPDSLTGNTIYF
TRBJ1-6 . . 14 TRBV2 TGTGCCTTAAGGGGGGGGTCCTATAATTCACCCCTCCACTTT CALRGGSYNSPLHF
TRBJ2-1 TRBD2 . 13 TRBV5-1 TGCGCCAGCAGCTGGGGGGGTGCGAATGAGCAGTTCTTC CASSWGGANEQFF
TRBJ2-1 . . 11 TRBV19 TGTGCTAGCTCGCTAACCAATGAGCAGTTCTTC CASSLTNEQFF
TRBJ2-3 . . 14 TRBV19 TGTGCCAGTAGTATCCAGGGGAACACAGATACGCAGTATTTT CASSIQGNTDTQYF
TRBJ2-3 . . 15 TRBV7-2 TGTGCCAGCAGTCAGGAGGGATTGTACACAGATACGCAGTATTTT CASSQEGLYTDTQYF
TRBJ1-2 TRBD1 . 14 TRBV6-5 TGTGCCAGCAGGCCCACAGGGGATGGTTATGGCTACACCTTC CASRPTGDGYGYTF